Listed below are T cell receptor beta chains from one sample, sequenced in a study of CD8 T cells in ankylosing spondylitis. TCRdb called the 5' RACE reads again in MiXCR, with one record for every CDR3 protein. Of fewer than 400,000 distinct CDR3 sequences in the sample, roughly 14% are singletons; the top ten hold roughly 0.99%. The sample taken for sequencing was blood, either unsorted or a sorted T cell fraction (not recorded which). Receptors originate from a male donor with ankylosing spondylitis or in good health (not recorded which). Both conserved end residues are part of each CDR3. A D gene is named only where the DNA matches it firmly. Clone size, where shown, is once, few, many, or a class for clones that have expanded.

many,TRBJ2-1,NA,TRBV7-2,CASTPRGAASYNEQFF,TGTGCCAGCACCCCCAGGGGAGCGGCGTCCTACAATGAGCAGTTCTTC
NA,TRBJ2-1,TRBD2,TRBV10-3,CAISDGRGGIDKQFF,TGTGCCATCAGTGACGGGCGGGGGGGCATCGATAAGCAGTTCTTC
NA,TRBJ2-1,TRBD1,TRBV5-1,CASSGGVLRDSLVNEQFF,TGCGCCAGCAGCGGTGGTGTGCTCCGGGACAGCCTAGTCAATGAGCAGTTCTTC
NA,TRBJ2-5,NA,TRBV3-1,CASSQWTHQETQYF,TGTGCCAGCAGCCAATGGACACACCAAGAGACCCAGTACTTC
NA,TRBJ2-3,TRBD2,TRBV7-2,CASSLSGGGVSDTQYF,TGTGCCAGCAGCTTATCGGGGGGTGGAGTATCAGATACGCAGTATTTT
NA,TRBJ2-3,NA,TRBV9,CASSVPGTAPDTQYF,TGTGCCAGCAGCGTCCCCGGAACAGCTCCAGATACGCAGTATTTT
NA,TRBJ2-3,TRBD2,TRBV20-1,CSARGLAGLTDTQYF,TGCAGTGCACGAGGACTAGCGGGACTAACAGATACGCAGTATTTT
NA,TRBJ1-2,NA,TRBV11-2,CASSLDSAQNYGYTF,TGTGCCAGCAGCTTAGATTCTGCCCAGAACTATGGCTACACCTTC
NA,TRBJ2-4,TRBD1,TRBV4-2,CASSQPDRAAKNIQYF,TGTGCCAGCAGCCAACCCGACAGGGCCGCCAAAAACATTCAGTACTTC
NA,TRBJ2-1,TRBD2,TRBV29-1,CSVVGLAGENEQFF,TGCAGCGTTGTAGGCCTAGCGGGAGAGAATGAGCAGTTCTTC
many,TRBJ2-1,NA,TRBV12-3/TRBV12-4,CASSPSRSSYNEQFF,TGTGCCAGCAGTCCTAGCAGAAGCTCCTACAATGAGCAGTTCTTC
few,TRBJ1-2,NA,TRBV10-3,CAISVSGRNYGYTF,TGTGCCATCAGTGTTAGCGGCCGTAACTATGGCTACACCTTC
few,TRBJ2-6,NA,TRBV5-1,CASSAWGANVLTF,TGCGCCAGCAGCGCTTGGGGGGCCAACGTCCTGACTTTC
NA,TRBJ2-5,NA,TRBV21-1,CAPGGLTPGTQYF,TGTGCCCCCGGAGGGCTAACTCCGGGGACCCAGTACTTC
few,TRBJ2-5,TRBD1,TRBV12-3/TRBV12-4,CASSFQDRIGVDF,TGTGCCAGCAGTTTCCAGGACAGGATAGGGGTCGACTTC
NA,TRBJ2-1,TRBD2,TRBV6-7,CASSFPTSKSGRAYNEQFF,TGTGCCAGCAGTTTCCCCACAAGCAAAAGCGGGAGGGCCTACAATGAGCAGTTCTTC
NA,TRBJ2-7,NA,TRBV25-1,CASNEQGKNEQYF,TGTGCCAGCAATGAACAGGGTAAAAACGAGCAGTACTTC
NA,TRBJ2-1,TRBD1,TRBV7-2,CASSGQGQASYNEQFF,TGTGCCAGCAGCGGCCAGGGACAGGCCTCCTACAATGAGCAGTTCTTC
many,TRBJ1-1,NA,TRBV4-1,CASSQTPRLDSFEAFF,TGCGCCAGCAGCCAGACCCCCAGACTGGATAGCTTTGAAGCTTTCTTT
few,TRBJ2-1,NA,TRBV2,CASSEEGGNEQFF,TGTGCCAGCAGTGAGGAAGGGGGGAATGAGCAGTTCTTC
NA,TRBJ2-1,TRBD2,TRBV3-1,CASSLGGGRVNNEQFF,TGTGCCAGCAGCCTGGGGGGCGGGAGGGTTAACAATGAGCAGTTCTTC
few,TRBJ1-2,NA,TRBV3-1,CASSQDRRGYTF,TGTGCCAGCAGCCAAGATCGGAGGGGCTACACCTTC
few,TRBJ2-7,TRBD2,TRBV29-1,CSVFPSGGVYEQYF,TGCAGCGTTTTTCCTAGCGGGGGGGTGTATGAGCAGTACTTC
few,TRBJ2-2,NA,TRBV20-1,CSARRTTNTGELFF,TGCAGTGCTAGAAGGACAACGAACACCGGGGAGCTGTTTTTT
NA,TRBJ2-1,NA,TRBV4-2,CASSPDWYEQFF,TGTGCCAGCAGCCCCGACTGGTATGAGCAGTTCTTC
NA,TRBJ2-3,NA,TRBV20-1,CSANSPAADTQYF,TGCAGTGCTAACTCCCCCGCGGCAGATACGCAGTATTTT
NA,TRBJ2-7,NA,TRBV20-1,CSASPQAGFWDSYEQYF,TGCAGTGCTAGCCCCCAAGCTGGTTTTTGGGACTCCTACGAGCAGTACTTC
NA,TRBJ2-1,NA,TRBV12-3/TRBV12-4,CASSLKGVQFF,TGTGCCAGCAGTTTAAAAGGGGTGCAGTTCTTC
NA,TRBJ2-7,TRBD1,TRBV6-1,CATSDRVGYEQYF,TGTGCCACCTCGGACAGGGTGGGGTACGAGCAGTACTTC
many,TRBJ2-1,NA,TRBV11-2,CASSSLRRGPNNEQFF,TGTGCCAGCAGCTCCCTTCGCCGGGGCCCGAACAATGAGCAGTTCTTC
NA,TRBJ2-2,NA,TRBV12-3/TRBV12-4,CASSPLGRRTGELFF,TGTGCCAGCAGTCCCCTAGGGCGACGGACCGGGGAGCTGTTTTTT
few,TRBJ1-5,TRBD1,TRBV7-2,CASSLGQAEPQHF,TGTGCCAGCAGCTTGGGACAGGCAGAGCCCCAGCATTTT
few,TRBJ1-3,NA,TRBV20-1,CSAHTTTGNTIYF,TGCAGTGCTCATACAACTACTGGAAACACCATATATTTT
few,TRBJ1-5,TRBD1,TRBV6-1,CASSEAWSTGGGQPQHF,TGTGCCAGCAGTGAAGCATGGAGTACAGGGGGTGGGCAGCCCCAGCATTTT
NA,TRBJ2-1,TRBD2,TRBV12-3/TRBV12-4,CASSFERGYNEQFF,TGTGCCAGCAGTTTCGAGCGGGGTTACAATGAGCAGTTCTTC
few,TRBJ1-2,TRBD1,TRBV5-1,CASSPDRGRPDGYTF,TGCGCCAGCAGCCCCGACAGGGGGCGGCCGGATGGCTACACCTTC
NA,TRBJ1-1,NA,TRBV6-5,CASKGLTEAFF,TGTGCCAGCAAGGGGTTGACTGAAGCTTTCTTT
NA,TRBJ1-6,NA,TRBV7-2,CASSPLGAAGSPLHF,TGTGCCAGCAGTCCCCTAGGGGCAGCGGGATCACCCCTCCACTTT
NA,TRBJ2-3,NA,TRBV11-2,CASSHDSRTDTQYF,TGTGCCAGCAGCCACGACAGCCGCACAGATACGCAGTATTTT
NA,TRBJ2-7,TRBD2,TRBV2,CASSGGLAGLEQYF,TGTGCCAGCAGTGGGGGACTAGCGGGTCTCGAGCAGTACTTC
NA,TRBJ2-1,TRBD2,TRBV6-1,CASSPRGAIYNEQFF,TGTGCCAGCAGTCCGCGGGGGGCGATCTACAATGAGCAGTTCTTC
NA,TRBJ2-1,TRBD2,TRBV20-1,CSASRSGAYNEQFF,TGCAGTGCTAGTCGGAGCGGGGCCTACAATGAGCAGTTCTTC
few,TRBJ2-5,NA,TRBV3-1,CASSQVRFQETQYF,TGTGCCAGCAGCCAAGTTCGATTCCAAGAGACCCAGTACTTC
NA,TRBJ1-1,NA,TRBV20-1,CSARSGQQNTEAFF,TGCAGTGCTAGGAGTGGGCAGCAGAACACTGAAGCTTTCTTT
NA,TRBJ2-3,TRBD2,TRBV2,CASSAGGDGRTDTQYF,TGTGCCAGCAGCGCCGGGGGGGATGGAAGGACAGATACGCAGTATTTT
NA,TRBJ2-1,TRBD2,TRBV12-3/TRBV12-4,CASSSRGGYNEQFF,TGTGCCAGCAGTTCCCGGGGGGGCTACAATGAGCAGTTCTTC
NA,TRBJ2-5,NA,TRBV15,CATSSGVEETQYF,TGTGCCACCAGCAGCGGCGTGGAGGAGACCCAGTACTTC
many,TRBJ1-1,NA,TRBV12-3/TRBV12-4,CASSLKPDTEAFF,TGTGCCAGCAGTTTAAAGCCTGACACTGAAGCTTTCTTT
many,TRBJ1-1,NA,TRBV12-3/TRBV12-4,CASSFGQGTNTEAFF,TGTGCCAGCAGTTTTGGCCAGGGGACGAACACTGAAGCTTTCTTT
few,TRBJ2-7,NA,TRBV27,CASSFTTQGYEQYF,TGTGCCAGCAGTTTCACCACCCAGGGCTACGAGCAGTACTTC
few,TRBJ2-2,NA,TRBV30,CAWRGSGELFF,TGTGCCTGGAGGGGGTCCGGGGAGCTGTTTTTT
NA,TRBJ2-7,NA,TRBV5-1,CASSPGRYYEQYF,TGCGCCAGCAGCCCCGGACGGTACTACGAGCAGTACTTC
many,TRBJ2-3,NA,TRBV29-1,CSVALGTDTQYF,TGCAGCGTTGCCCTGGGCACAGATACGCAGTATTTT
many,TRBJ2-3,TRBD2,TRBV12-3/TRBV12-4,CASSLIPSGSTDTQYF,TGTGCCAGCAGTTTAATCCCTAGCGGGAGCACAGATACGCAGTATTTT
NA,TRBJ2-7,TRBD1,TRBV12-3/TRBV12-4,CASSRQGRAPTYEQYF,TGTGCCAGCAGCCGACAGGGGCGGGCACCCACCTACGAGCAGTACTTC
few,TRBJ2-3,NA,TRBV7-8,CASSLERVLATTDTQYF,TGTGCCAGCAGCTTAGAGAGGGTTTTGGCAACAACAGATACGCAGTATTTT
NA,TRBJ2-1,TRBD2,TRBV20-1,CSARHLAGGNNEQFF,TGCAGTGCTAGGCATTTAGCGGGGGGAAACAATGAGCAGTTCTTC